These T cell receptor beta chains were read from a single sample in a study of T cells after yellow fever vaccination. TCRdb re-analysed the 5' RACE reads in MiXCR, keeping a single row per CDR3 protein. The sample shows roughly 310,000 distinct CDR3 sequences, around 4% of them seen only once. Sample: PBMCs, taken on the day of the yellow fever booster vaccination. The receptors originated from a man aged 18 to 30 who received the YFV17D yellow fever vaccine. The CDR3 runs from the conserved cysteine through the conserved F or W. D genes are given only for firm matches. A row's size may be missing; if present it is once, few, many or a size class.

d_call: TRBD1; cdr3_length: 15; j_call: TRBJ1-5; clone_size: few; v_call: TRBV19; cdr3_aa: CASSIGTGVLEPQHF; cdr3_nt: TGTGCCAGTAGTATCGGGACAGGGGTTCTTGAGCCCCAGCATTTT
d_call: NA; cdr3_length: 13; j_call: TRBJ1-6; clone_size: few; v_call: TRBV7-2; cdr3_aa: CASSEILTSPLHF; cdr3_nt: TGTGCCAGCAGCGAAATTCTGACTTCACCCCTCCACTTT
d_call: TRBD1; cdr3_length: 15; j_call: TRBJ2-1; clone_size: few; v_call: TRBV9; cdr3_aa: CASSTTGITYNEQFF; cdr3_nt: TGTGCCAGCAGCACGACAGGGATTACCTACAATGAGCAGTTCTTC
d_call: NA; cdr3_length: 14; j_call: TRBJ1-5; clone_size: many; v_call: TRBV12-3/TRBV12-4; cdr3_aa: CASHPGYSNQPQHF; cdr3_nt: TGTGCCAGCCATCCCGGTTATAGCAATCAGCCCCAGCATTTT
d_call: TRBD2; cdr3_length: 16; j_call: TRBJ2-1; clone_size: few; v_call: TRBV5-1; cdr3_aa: CASSLEGLAGGSEQFF; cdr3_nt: TGCGCCAGCAGCTTGGAAGGTCTAGCGGGGGGGAGTGAGCAGTTCTTC
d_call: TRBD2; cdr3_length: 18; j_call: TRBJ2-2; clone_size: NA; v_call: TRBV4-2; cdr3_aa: CASSRGLAGSANTGELFF; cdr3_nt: TGTGCCAGCAGCCGCGGACTAGCGGGGAGCGCGAACACCGGGGAGCTGTTTTTT
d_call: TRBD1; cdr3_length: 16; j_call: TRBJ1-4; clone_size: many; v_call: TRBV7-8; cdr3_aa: CASSSNPRGQYEKLFF; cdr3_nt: TGTGCCAGCAGCTCCAACCCTAGGGGGCAGTATGAAAAACTGTTTTTT
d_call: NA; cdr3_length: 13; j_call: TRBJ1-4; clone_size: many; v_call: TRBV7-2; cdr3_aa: CASSPQIGGKLFF; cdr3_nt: TGTGCCAGCAGCCCCCAGATCGGGGGGAAACTGTTTTTT
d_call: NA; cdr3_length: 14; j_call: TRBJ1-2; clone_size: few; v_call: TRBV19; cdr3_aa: CASSIDSAVYGYTF; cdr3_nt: TGTGCCAGTAGTATAGATTCGGCGGTCTATGGCTACACCTTC
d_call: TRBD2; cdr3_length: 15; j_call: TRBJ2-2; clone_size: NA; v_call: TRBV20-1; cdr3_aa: CSGTSPRGVGGELFF; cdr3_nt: TGCAGTGGGACGTCGCCGCGGGGGGTAGGCGGGGAGCTGTTTTTT
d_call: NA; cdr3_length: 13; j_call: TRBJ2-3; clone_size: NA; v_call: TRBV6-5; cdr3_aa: CASSLNKGDTQYF; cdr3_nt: TGTGCCAGCAGTCTGAATAAGGGAGATACGCAGTATTTT
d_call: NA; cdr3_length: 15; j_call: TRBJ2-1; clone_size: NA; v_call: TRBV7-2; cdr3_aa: CASSPIGGVYNEQFF; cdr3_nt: TGTGCCAGCAGCCCCATTGGCGGGGTTTACAATGAGCAGTTCTTC
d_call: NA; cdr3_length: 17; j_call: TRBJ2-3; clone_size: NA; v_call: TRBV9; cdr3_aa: CASSVEGRGTITDTQYF; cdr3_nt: TGTGCCAGCAGCGTAGAGGGACGGGGTACTATCACAGATACGCAGTATTTT
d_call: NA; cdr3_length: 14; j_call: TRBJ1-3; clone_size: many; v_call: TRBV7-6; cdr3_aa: CASSLAEEGNTIYF; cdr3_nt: TGTGCCAGCAGCTTAGCAGAAGAGGGAAACACCATATATTTT
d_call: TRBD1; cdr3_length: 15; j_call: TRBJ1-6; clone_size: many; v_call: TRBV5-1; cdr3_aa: CASSLRTGYNSPLHF; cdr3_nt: TGCGCCAGCAGCCTACGGACAGGGTATAATTCACCCCTCCACTTT
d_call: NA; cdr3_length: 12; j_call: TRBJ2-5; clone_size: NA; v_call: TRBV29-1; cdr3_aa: CSVAMDQETQYF; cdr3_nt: TGCAGCGTTGCAATGGACCAAGAGACCCAGTACTTC
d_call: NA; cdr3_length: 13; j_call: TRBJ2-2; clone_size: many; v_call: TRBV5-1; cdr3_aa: CASSWTITGELFF; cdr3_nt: TGCGCCAGCAGCTGGACCATAACCGGGGAGCTGTTTTTT
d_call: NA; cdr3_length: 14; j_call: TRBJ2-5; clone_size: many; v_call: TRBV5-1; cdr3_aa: CASSYEDPAGPQYF; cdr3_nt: TGCGCCAGCAGCTACGAAGATCCGGCTGGGCCCCAGTACTTC
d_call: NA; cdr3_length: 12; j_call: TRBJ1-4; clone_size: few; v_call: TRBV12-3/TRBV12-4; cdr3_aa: CASTMRREKLFF; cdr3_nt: TGTGCCAGCACCATGCGGAGGGAAAAACTGTTTTTT
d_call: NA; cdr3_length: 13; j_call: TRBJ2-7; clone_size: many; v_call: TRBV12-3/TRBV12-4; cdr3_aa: CASSFGVGYEQYF; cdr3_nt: TGTGCCAGCAGTTTCGGGGTAGGGTACGAGCAGTACTTC
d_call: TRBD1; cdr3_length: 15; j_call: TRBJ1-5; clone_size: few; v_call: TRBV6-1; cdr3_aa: CASRVDRRPPQPQHF; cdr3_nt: TGTGCCAGCAGGGTGGACAGGAGGCCGCCTCAGCCCCAGCATTTT
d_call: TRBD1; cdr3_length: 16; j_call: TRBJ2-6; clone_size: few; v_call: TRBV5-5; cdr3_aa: CASSLTGGAGANVLTF; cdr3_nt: TGTGCCAGCAGCTTGACAGGGGGTGCTGGGGCCAACGTCCTGACTTTC
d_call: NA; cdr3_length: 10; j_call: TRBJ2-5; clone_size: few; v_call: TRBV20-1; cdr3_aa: CSARAETRAF; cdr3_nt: TGCAGTGCTAGAGCCGAGACTAGGGCCTTC
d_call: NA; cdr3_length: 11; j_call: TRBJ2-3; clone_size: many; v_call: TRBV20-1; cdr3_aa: CSAKTADTQYF; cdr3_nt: TGCAGTGCGAAGACCGCAGATACGCAGTATTTT
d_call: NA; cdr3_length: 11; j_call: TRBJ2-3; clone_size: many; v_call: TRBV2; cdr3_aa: CASRVTDTQYF; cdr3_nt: TGTGCCAGCAGGGTCACAGATACGCAGTATTTT
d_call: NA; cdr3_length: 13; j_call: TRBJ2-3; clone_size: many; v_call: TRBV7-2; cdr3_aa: CASSLLGQNTQYF; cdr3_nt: TGTGCCAGCAGCTTACTCGGGCAGAATACGCAGTATTTT
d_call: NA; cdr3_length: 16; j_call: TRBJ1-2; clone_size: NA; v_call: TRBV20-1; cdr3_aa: CSARDGLGARAWGYTF; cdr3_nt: TGCAGTGCTAGAGATGGTTTGGGGGCCCGGGCTTGGGGCTACACCTTC
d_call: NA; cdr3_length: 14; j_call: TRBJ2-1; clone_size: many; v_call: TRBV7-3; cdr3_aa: CASSFGGSDNEQFF; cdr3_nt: TGTGCCAGCAGCTTCGGGGGTAGCGACAATGAGCAGTTCTTC
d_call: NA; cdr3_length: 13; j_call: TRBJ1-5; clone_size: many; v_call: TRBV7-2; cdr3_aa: CASSPGRGQPQHF; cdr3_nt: TGTGCCAGCAGCCCAGGGAGGGGACAGCCCCAGCATTTT
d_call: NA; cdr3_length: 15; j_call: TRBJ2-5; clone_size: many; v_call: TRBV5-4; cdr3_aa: CASRLQGFPQETQYF; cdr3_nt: TGTGCCAGCAGGTTACAGGGATTCCCCCAAGAGACCCAGTACTTC
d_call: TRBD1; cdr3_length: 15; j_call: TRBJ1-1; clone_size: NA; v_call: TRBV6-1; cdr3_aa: CASREGTDRFTEAFF; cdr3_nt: TGTGCCAGCAGGGAGGGGACAGATCGTTTCACTGAAGCTTTCTTT
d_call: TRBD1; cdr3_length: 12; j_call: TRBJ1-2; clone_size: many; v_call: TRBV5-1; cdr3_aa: CASSGQGDGYTF; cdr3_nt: TGCGCCAGCAGCGGACAGGGGGACGGCTACACCTTC
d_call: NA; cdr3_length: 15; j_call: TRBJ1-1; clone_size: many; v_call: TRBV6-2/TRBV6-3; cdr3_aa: CASSSRRQLNTEAFF; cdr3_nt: TGTGCCAGCAGTTCTCGCAGACAGTTGAACACTGAAGCTTTCTTT
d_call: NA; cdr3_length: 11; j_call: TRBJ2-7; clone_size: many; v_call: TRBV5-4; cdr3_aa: CASSLMDEQYF; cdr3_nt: TGTGCCAGCAGCTTGATGGACGAGCAGTACTTC
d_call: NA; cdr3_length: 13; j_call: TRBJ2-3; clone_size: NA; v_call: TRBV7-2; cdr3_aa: CASSLETSPTQYF; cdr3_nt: TGTGCCAGCAGCTTAGAAACTAGTCCTACGCAGTATTTT
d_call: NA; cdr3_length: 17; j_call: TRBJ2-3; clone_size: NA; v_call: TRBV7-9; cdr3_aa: CASSSLRLDTNTDTQYF; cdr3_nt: TGTGCCAGCAGCTCTTTGAGGCTGGATACCAACACAGATACGCAGTATTTT
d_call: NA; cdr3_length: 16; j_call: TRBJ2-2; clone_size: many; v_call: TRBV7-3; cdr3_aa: CASSFVHTGNTGELFF; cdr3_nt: TGTGCCAGCAGCTTTGTGCATACTGGGAACACCGGGGAGCTGTTTTTT
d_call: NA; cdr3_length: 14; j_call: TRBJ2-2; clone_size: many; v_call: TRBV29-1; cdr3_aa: CSVASRDIGGELFF; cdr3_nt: TGCAGCGTTGCGAGCCGGGACATCGGCGGGGAGCTGTTTTTT
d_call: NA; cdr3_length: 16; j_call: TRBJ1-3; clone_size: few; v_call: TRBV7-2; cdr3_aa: CASSLRINQGDGTIYF; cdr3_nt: TGTGCCAGCAGCCTGCGGATAAACCAAGGGGATGGCACCATATATTTT
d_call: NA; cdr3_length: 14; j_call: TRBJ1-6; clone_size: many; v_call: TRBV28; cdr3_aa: CASSFVGGNSPLHF; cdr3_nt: TGTGCCAGCAGTTTTGTAGGGGGTAATTCACCCCTCCACTTT
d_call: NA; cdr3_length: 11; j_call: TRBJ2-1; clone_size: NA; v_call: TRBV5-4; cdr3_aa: CASSYWNEQFF; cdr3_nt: TGTGCCAGCAGCTACTGGAATGAGCAGTTCTTC
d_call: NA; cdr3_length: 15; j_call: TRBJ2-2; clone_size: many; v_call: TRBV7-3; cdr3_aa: CASSPRVLGTGELFF; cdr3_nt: TGTGCCAGCAGCCCTAGGGTCCTGGGCACCGGGGAGCTGTTTTTT
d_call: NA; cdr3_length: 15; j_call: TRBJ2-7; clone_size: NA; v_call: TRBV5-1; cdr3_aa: CASSLAAGYSYEQYF; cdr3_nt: TGCGCCAGCAGCTTGGCCGCGGGGTACTCCTACGAGCAGTACTTC
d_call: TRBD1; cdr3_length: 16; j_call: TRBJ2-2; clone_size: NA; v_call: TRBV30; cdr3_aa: CAWSVIGQGNTGELFF; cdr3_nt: TGTGCCTGGAGTGTAATTGGACAGGGCAACACCGGGGAGCTGTTTTTT
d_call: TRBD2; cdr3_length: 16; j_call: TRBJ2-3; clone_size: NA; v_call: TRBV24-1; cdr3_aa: CATSGTSGGHTDTQYF; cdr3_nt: TGTGCCACTAGCGGGACTAGCGGGGGGCACACAGATACGCAGTATTTT
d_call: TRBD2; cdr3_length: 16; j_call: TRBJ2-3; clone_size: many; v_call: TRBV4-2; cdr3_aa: CASSPETSFPPGRQYF; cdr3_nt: TGTGCCAGCAGCCCTGAGACTAGCTTCCCCCCGGGTAGGCAGTATTTT
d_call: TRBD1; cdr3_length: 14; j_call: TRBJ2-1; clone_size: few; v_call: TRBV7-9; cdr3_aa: CASIDRGVYNEQFF; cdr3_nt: TGTGCCAGCATCGACAGGGGAGTCTACAATGAGCAGTTCTTC
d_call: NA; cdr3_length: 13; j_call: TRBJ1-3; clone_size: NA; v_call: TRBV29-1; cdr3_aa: CSVGDRMGNTIYF; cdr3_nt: TGCAGCGTCGGTGACAGGATGGGAAACACCATATATTTT
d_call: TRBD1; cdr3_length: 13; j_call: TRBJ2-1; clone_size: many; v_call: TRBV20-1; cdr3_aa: CSATRTGYNEQFF; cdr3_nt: TGCAGTGCTACTCGGACAGGCTACAATGAGCAGTTCTTC
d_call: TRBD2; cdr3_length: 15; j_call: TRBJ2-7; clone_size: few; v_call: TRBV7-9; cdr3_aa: CASSLISGTSYEQYF; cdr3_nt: TGTGCCAGCAGCTTAATAAGCGGGACCTCCTACGAGCAGTACTTC
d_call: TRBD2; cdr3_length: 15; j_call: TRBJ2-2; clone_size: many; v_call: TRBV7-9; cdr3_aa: CASRSTSGGTGELFF; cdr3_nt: TGTGCCAGCAGATCTACTAGCGGGGGGACCGGGGAGCTGTTTTTT
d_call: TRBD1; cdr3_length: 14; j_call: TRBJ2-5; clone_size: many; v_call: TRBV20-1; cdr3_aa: CSATKTGAEGTQYF; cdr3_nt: TGCAGTGCTACAAAGACAGGGGCCGAAGGGACCCAGTACTTC
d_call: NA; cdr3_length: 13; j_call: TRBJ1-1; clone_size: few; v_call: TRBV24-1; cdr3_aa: CATMGRAGTEAFF; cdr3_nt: TGTGCCACCATGGGACGAGCGGGCACTGAAGCTTTCTTT
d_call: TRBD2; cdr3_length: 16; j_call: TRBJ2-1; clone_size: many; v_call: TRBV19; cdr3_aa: CASSKRGGRSYNEQFF; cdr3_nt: TGTGCCAGTAGTAAGCGGGGGGGCCGGTCCTACAATGAGCAGTTCTTC
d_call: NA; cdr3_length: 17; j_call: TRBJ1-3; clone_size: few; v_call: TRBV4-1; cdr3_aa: CASSQDYRPTSGNTIYF; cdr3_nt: TGCGCCAGCAGCCAAGATTATAGGCCCACCTCTGGAAACACCATATATTTT
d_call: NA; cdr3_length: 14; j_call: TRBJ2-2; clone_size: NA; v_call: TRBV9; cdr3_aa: CASSVAWNTGELFF; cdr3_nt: TGTGCCAGCAGCGTAGCTTGGAACACCGGGGAGCTGTTTTTT
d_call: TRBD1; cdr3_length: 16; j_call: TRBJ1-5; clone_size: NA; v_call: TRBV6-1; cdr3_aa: CASSDPGQGANQPQHF; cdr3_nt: TGTGCCAGCAGTGACCCCGGGCAGGGGGCCAATCAGCCCCAGCATTTT
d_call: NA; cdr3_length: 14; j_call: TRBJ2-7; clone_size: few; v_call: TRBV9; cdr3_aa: CASSVGPGIHEQYF; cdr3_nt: TGTGCCAGCAGCGTAGGCCCGGGGATCCACGAGCAGTACTTC
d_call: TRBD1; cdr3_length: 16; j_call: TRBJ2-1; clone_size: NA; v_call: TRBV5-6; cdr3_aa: CASTTTPTGFNNEQFF; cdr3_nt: TGTGCCAGCACCACTACCCCGACAGGGTTCAACAATGAGCAGTTCTTC
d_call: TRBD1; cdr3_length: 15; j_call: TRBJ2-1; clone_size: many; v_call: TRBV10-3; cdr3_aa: CAIKPHRGVFNEQFF; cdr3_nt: TGTGCCATCAAGCCCCACAGGGGAGTCTTCAATGAGCAGTTCTTC